The present T cell receptor beta chain was sequenced within a study of T cells in Graves' hyperthyroidism and ophthalmopathy. TCR beta CDR3 regions were amplified from RNA transcripts. An initial round of RT-PCR targeting the TCR CDR3 relied on the HTBI primer set. TCRdb used MiXCR to reprocess the multiplex PCR reads, holding one entry per CDR3 protein. The table includes 350,000 or so distinct CDR3 sequences, roughly 18% detected once. Germline V CDR1 and CDR2: KGHDR, SFDVKD. This CDR3 has 9 amino acids. V was cut by 5 bases and J by 15 bases, with 7 bases left in between. The sample holds many counts of this clonotype. Ophthalmopathy in the patients scored at least 3 on Clinical Activity Score and at least 4 on NOSPECS grade, lasting under 3 months. Diagnosis rested on symptoms, serum thyroxine and TRAb, thyroid ultrasound, and orbital computed tomography.

The receptor comes from a middle-aged woman with Graves' ophthalmopathy. Material: blood. The chain couples TRBV24-1 to TRBJ1-5; D call uncertain. For the CDR3, the DNA is TGTGCCACCAGTGTTAAATCGCATTTT. Translated, it gives CATSVKSHF.